A selection of T cell receptor beta chains follows, all from one sample in a study of blood T cell repertoires in COVID-19. Profiled with immunoSEQ multiplex PCR; TCRdb holds only in-frame clones, not every one. This table holds roughly 260,000 clones, around 92% found once. Input material: peripheral blood. The receptors were sampled from a person aged 18 to 29 with COVID-19, enrolled during active disease. Both conserved end residues are part of each CDR3. Fields, in order: V gene, J gene, clone size, D gene, CDR3 DNA, CDR3 protein. The D gene is left open where the match is weak. Size values are once, few and many counts, or a class for expanded clones, and some rows have none.

V gene: TRBV9
J gene: TRBJ2-3
clone size: .
D gene: .
CDR3 DNA: TGTGCCAGCAGCCTTAGACATAACCTTTACACAGATACGCAGTATTTT
CDR3 protein: CASSLRHNLYTDTQYF

V gene: TRBV2
J gene: TRBJ1-1
clone size: .
D gene: .
CDR3 DNA: TGTGCCAGCAGTGAGGGCAGAATGAACACTGAAGCTTTCTTT
CDR3 protein: CASSEGRMNTEAFF

V gene: TRBV7-9
J gene: TRBJ1-3
clone size: .
D gene: TRBD1
CDR3 DNA: TGTGCCAGCAGCTTAGCAGGGACAGGCTCTGGAAACACCATATATTTT
CDR3 protein: CASSLAGTGSGNTIYF

V gene: TRBV6-5
J gene: TRBJ2-1
clone size: .
D gene: .
CDR3 DNA: TGTGCCAGCAGTTCCTCCAGCGACCAATACAATGAGCAGTTCTTC
CDR3 protein: CASSSSSDQYNEQFF

V gene: TRBV15
J gene: TRBJ2-4
clone size: once
D gene: .
CDR3 DNA: TGTGCCACCAGCAGAGGTGGGGAGAACAAAAACATTCAGTACTTC
CDR3 protein: CATSRGGENKNIQYF

V gene: TRBV7-6
J gene: TRBJ2-7
clone size: .
D gene: TRBD2
CDR3 DNA: TGTGCCAGCAGCTTATGGGGCGGGAGGGTGGAGGAGCAGTACTTC
CDR3 protein: CASSLWGGRVEEQYF

V gene: TRBV6-5
J gene: TRBJ1-2
clone size: once
D gene: TRBD1
CDR3 DNA: TGTGCCAGCAGTAAATTGCCCGCGGACAGGGAAGGCTACACCTTC
CDR3 protein: CASSKLPADREGYTF

V gene: TRBV6-5
J gene: TRBJ1-1
clone size: .
D gene: TRBD1
CDR3 DNA: TGTGCCAGCGGGGGGACAGGGACGTCTGAAGCTTTCTTT
CDR3 protein: CASGGTGTSEAFF

V gene: TRBV27
J gene: TRBJ2-7
clone size: .
D gene: .
CDR3 DNA: TGTGCCAGCAGTTTTTCCTACGGACAGAAATACGAGCAGTACTTC
CDR3 protein: CASSFSYGQKYEQYF

V gene: TRBV30
J gene: TRBJ2-3
clone size: .
D gene: TRBD2
CDR3 DNA: TGTGCCTGGAGTTGGGACCGCCTAGGAGCGGGAGAGGGTGCAGATACGCAGTATTTT
CDR3 protein: CAWSWDRLGAGEGADTQYF

V gene: TRBV5-6
J gene: TRBJ1-2
clone size: .
D gene: TRBD1
CDR3 DNA: TGTGCCAGCAGCTCTGGACAGGGGCGCCGCTATGGCTACACCTTC
CDR3 protein: CASSSGQGRRYGYTF

V gene: TRBV7-4
J gene: TRBJ1-6
clone size: once
D gene: .
CDR3 DNA: TGTGCCAGCAGCTTCCCTTACAGGGCCCCGAGCTCCTATAATTCACCCCTCCACTTT
CDR3 protein: CASSFPYRAPSSYNSPLHF

V gene: TRBV10-3
J gene: TRBJ2-7
clone size: .
D gene: .
CDR3 DNA: TGTGCCATCAGTGAGTCGCTGGTGGGGCCTAGCTCCTACGAGCAGTACTTC
CDR3 protein: CAISESLVGPSSYEQYF

V gene: TRBV16
J gene: TRBJ1-5
clone size: .
D gene: .
CDR3 DNA: TGTGCCAGCAGCCGAGCAGGGAATCAGCCCCAGCATTTT
CDR3 protein: CASSRAGNQPQHF

V gene: TRBV15
J gene: TRBJ1-2
clone size: .
D gene: .
CDR3 DNA: TGTGCCACCAGCCCGACAGTCTCCTATGGCTACACCTTC
CDR3 protein: CATSPTVSYGYTF